This entry features one T cell receptor beta chain sequence. No antigen is known for it. Sequence at one end of the junction differs from germline and may be a read error. Germline V CDR1 and CDR2: SEHNR, FQNEAQ (reference sequence). The CDR3 runs 15 residues. The sample is drawn from a study of tumor-infiltrating lymphocytes in primary liver carcinoma. The overall study: Patients of both sexes were 30 to 69 years old.

Total RNA amounting to roughly 450 ng was the source from which TCR beta cDNA was made with a constant-region primer. What produced the TCR beta libraries was three nested multiplex PCR rounds using slightly modified ARM-PCR. Both of the initial two PCR rounds ran for approximately 10 cycles and employed TRBV1-TRBV30 forward primers alongside a C-beta reverse primer. Each CDR3 protein is one row after TCRdb ran MiXCR on the multiplex PCR reads. The data contain 90,000 to 150,000 distinct CDR3 sequences, around two thirds of them singletons. Study-level results: The study found tumor-adjacent and tumor-blood pairs overlapped less than tumor region pairs. When set against blood, tumors had a significantly higher top-250-clone fraction (p = 0.039).

The roughly 19-32 mg bulk tissue piece was not sorted before simultaneous RNA and DNA extraction. Chronic HBV infection, which was untreated, was present in the patients. V usage is TRBV7-9 and J usage is TRBJ2-7, with TRBD2 matching over 8 bases. Sequencing input: tumor-adjacent normal liver tissue. This receptor was obtained from a woman aged 55-69 years with primary liver carcinoma and hepatitis B virus infection. The chain's CDR3 is CASSFGLAGPYDQYF. CDR3 sequence (DNA): TGTGCCAGCAGCTTTGGACTAGCTGGGCCCTACGATCAGTACTTC.